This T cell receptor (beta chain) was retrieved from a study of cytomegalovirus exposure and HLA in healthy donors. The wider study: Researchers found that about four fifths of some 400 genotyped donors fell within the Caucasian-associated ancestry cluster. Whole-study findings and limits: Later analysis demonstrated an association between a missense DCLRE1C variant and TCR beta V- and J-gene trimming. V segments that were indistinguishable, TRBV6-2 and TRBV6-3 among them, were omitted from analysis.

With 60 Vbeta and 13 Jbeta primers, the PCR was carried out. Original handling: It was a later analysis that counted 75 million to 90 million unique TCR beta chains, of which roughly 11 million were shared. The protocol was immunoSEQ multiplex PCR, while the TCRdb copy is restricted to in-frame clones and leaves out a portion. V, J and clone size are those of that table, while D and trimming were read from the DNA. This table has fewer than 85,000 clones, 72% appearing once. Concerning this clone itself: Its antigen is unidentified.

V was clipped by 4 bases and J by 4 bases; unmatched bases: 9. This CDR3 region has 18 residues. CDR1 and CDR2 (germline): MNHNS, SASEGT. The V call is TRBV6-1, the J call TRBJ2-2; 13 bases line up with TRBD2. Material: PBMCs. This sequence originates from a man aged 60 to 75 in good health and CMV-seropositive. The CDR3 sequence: CASSAAGLAGRGTGELFF. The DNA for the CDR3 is TGTGCCAGCAGTGCCGCGGGACTAGCGGGAAGGGGCACCGGGGAGCTGTTTTTT.